The clone carrying this TCR beta chain was picked up many times. Its antigen is still unknown. These data belong to a study of Graves' ophthalmopathy and Graves' hyperthyroidism. The CDR3 totals 15 residues. The germline V gene encodes CDR1 SGHTA and CDR2 FQGNSA. The V and J ends lost 5 bases and 8 bases respectively, with 21 bases between them. From RNA, the CDR3 regions of TCR beta chains were amplified and sequenced. Second-round multiplex PCR came after first-round RT-PCR with HTBI primers. MiXCR, applied by TCRdb to the multiplex PCR reads, yields one record per CDR3 protein. The sample includes around 170,000 distinct CDR3 sequences, under 40% of them seen just once. PBMCs originated in about 9.8 ml of fresh peripheral blood. Overall study results and limits: The majority of expanded thyroid clonotypes above 0.001 frequency also occurred in blood. Sensitivity of under 71% and specificity of 72% to 85% were achieved by the model that predicted ophthalmopathy progression.

The source of this sequence is a woman aged 40 to 55 with Graves' ophthalmopathy. What was sequenced was peripheral blood. The chain is built from TRBV7-2 and TRBJ1-2, with a weak D call TRBD1 (5 bases). CDR3 DNA sequence: TGTGCCAGCAGCCCGGACGGCAGGGCGGTTCTGGGCTACACCTTC. This translates into CASSPDGRAVLGYTF.